Listed below are T cell receptor beta chains from one sample, sequenced in a study of T-cell memory formation after mild COVID-19. Each CDR3 protein is one row after TCRdb ran MiXCR on the 5' RACE reads. The table includes around 150,000 distinct CDR3 sequences, around a tenth detected once. The sequencing input was PBMCs or a T cell subset sorted from them (not recorded which). These receptors were obtained from a young man who had mild COVID-19 (a few samples of this study predate the infection). Cell type and time point are not known. Each CDR3 is given with its conserved first and last residue. The D gene is left open where the match is weak. The listing skips clone size in some rows; elsewhere it reads once, few, many or a size class.

J: TRBJ1-5
D: .
size: few
V: TRBV12-3/TRBV12-4
CDR3: CASSLGPQGSQPQHF
DNA: TGTGCCAGCAGTTTAGGACCACAGGGATCGCAGCCCCAGCATTTT

J: TRBJ2-3
D: TRBD2
size: .
V: TRBV12-3/TRBV12-4
CDR3: CASSLVAGATDTQYF
DNA: TGTGCCAGCAGTTTAGTAGCGGGGGCCACAGATACGCAGTATTTT

J: TRBJ2-6
D: .
size: few
V: TRBV5-1
CDR3: CASTQGAGANVLTF
DNA: TGCGCCAGCACGCAGGGTGCCGGGGCCAACGTCCTGACTTTC

J: TRBJ1-1
D: .
size: .
V: TRBV13
CDR3: CASSLVVGATEAFF
DNA: TGTGCCAGCAGCTTAGTCGTGGGGGCAACTGAAGCTTTCTTT

J: TRBJ2-1
D: .
size: .
V: TRBV3-2
CDR3: CASSPRGGNEQFF
DNA: TGTGCCAGCAGCCCCCGAGGGGGGAATGAGCAGTTCTTC

J: TRBJ1-5
D: .
size: few
V: TRBV7-2
CDR3: CASSFTGLDQPQHF
DNA: TGTGCCAGCAGCTTCACAGGGTTAGATCAGCCCCAGCATTTT

J: TRBJ2-5
D: .
size: .
V: TRBV20-1
CDR3: CSAVYGAEAETQYF
DNA: TGCAGTGCCGTTTACGGGGCCGAGGCAGAGACCCAGTACTTC

J: TRBJ2-5
D: TRBD1
size: few
V: TRBV2
CDR3: CASRPDRAQETQYF
DNA: TGTGCCAGTCGACCGGACAGGGCCCAAGAGACCCAGTACTTC

J: TRBJ1-5
D: .
size: many
V: TRBV7-9
CDR3: CASSPPGPHQPQHF
DNA: TGTGCCAGCAGCCCACCGGGACCTCATCAGCCCCAGCATTTT

J: TRBJ2-3
D: TRBD2
size: .
V: TRBV7-9
CDR3: CASSLVARGATDTQYF
DNA: TGTGCCAGCAGCTTAGTCGCGCGGGGGGCCACAGATACGCAGTATTTT

J: TRBJ2-2
D: .
size: few
V: TRBV7-9
CDR3: CASAGLANTGELFF
DNA: TGTGCCAGCGCAGGCCTAGCGAACACCGGGGAGCTGTTTTTT

J: TRBJ1-2
D: .
size: .
V: TRBV2
CDR3: CASSLQPQSGGYTF
DNA: TGTGCCAGCAGTCTACAGCCACAATCGGGGGGCTACACCTTC

J: TRBJ1-2
D: TRBD1
size: few
V: TRBV7-2
CDR3: CASSLRQGGHGYTF
DNA: TGTGCCAGCAGCTTACGACAGGGCGGGCACGGCTACACCTTC

J: TRBJ1-2
D: TRBD1
size: many
V: TRBV5-1
CDR3: CASSLGGGTVGYGYTF
DNA: TGCGCCAGCAGCTTGGGAGGCGGGACAGTCGGCTATGGCTACACCTTC

J: TRBJ1-4
D: .
size: .
V: TRBV6-6
CDR3: CASSYSRPRPANEKLFF
DNA: TGTGCCAGCAGTTACTCGAGGCCTCGACCGGCTAATGAAAAACTGTTTTTT

J: TRBJ2-6
D: .
size: once
V: TRBV20-1
CDR3: CSASTFTRSGANVLTF
DNA: TGCAGTGCTAGCACCTTTACCCGCTCTGGGGCCAACGTCCTGACTTTC

J: TRBJ1-3
D: .
size: few
V: TRBV12-3/TRBV12-4
CDR3: CASSPTPFSGNTIYF
DNA: TGTGCCAGCAGTCCGACTCCATTCTCTGGAAACACCATATATTTT

J: TRBJ2-2
D: .
size: .
V: TRBV2
CDR3: CASSSPGTGELFF
DNA: TGTGCCAGCAGTTCCCCCGGCACCGGGGAGCTGTTTTTT

J: TRBJ1-2
D: .
size: .
V: TRBV6-2/TRBV6-3
CDR3: CASQGNYGYTF
DNA: TGTGCCAGCCAGGGGAACTATGGCTACACCTTC

J: TRBJ2-7
D: .
size: many
V: TRBV20-1
CDR3: CSARDGKGYDEQYF
DNA: TGCAGTGCTAGAGATGGTAAGGGGTACGACGAGCAGTACTTC

J: TRBJ2-1
D: .
size: few
V: TRBV9
CDR3: CASSPRYRPPYNEQFF
DNA: TGTGCCAGCAGCCCCCGTTACAGACCACCCTACAATGAGCAGTTCTTC

J: TRBJ2-2
D: TRBD2
size: .
V: TRBV2
CDR3: CASRDVAGDTGELFF
DNA: TGTGCCAGCAGAGACGTAGCGGGAGACACCGGGGAGCTGTTTTTT

J: TRBJ2-3
D: TRBD1
size: few
V: TRBV6-2/TRBV6-3
CDR3: CASTRAGGGHTDTQYF
DNA: TGTGCCAGCACCCGGGCAGGGGGTGGACACACAGATACGCAGTATTTT

J: TRBJ1-2
D: .
size: many
V: TRBV5-1
CDR3: CASRDDGYGYTF
DNA: TGCGCCAGCAGGGACGATGGGTATGGCTACACCTTC

J: TRBJ2-3
D: .
size: few
V: TRBV12-3/TRBV12-4
CDR3: CASSPGTSISGTQYF
DNA: TGTGCCAGCAGCCCCGGGACTTCCATCTCGGGTACGCAGTATTTT

J: TRBJ2-7
D: .
size: many
V: TRBV19
CDR3: CASSIGWGASHEQYF
DNA: TGTGCCAGTAGTATCGGTTGGGGGGCGAGCCACGAGCAGTACTTC